This T cell receptor beta chain is from a study of persistence of HIV-infected CD4 T cells (dated by TCRdb to the early 2020s). In the study overall: The median time the participants had spent on suppressive ART was roughly eight years. Peripheral blood samples of up to about 200 mL were obtained at multiple time points, with the exception of two participants, for whom leukapheresis was performed at a single time point. Anti-CD3/anti-CD28 stimulation activated a higher proportion of cells, with a lower memory fraction, than antigen stimulation. CMV- and HIV-1 Gag-responding CD4+ T cells were isolated from ART-treated individuals so that antigen-driven clonal expansion of HIV-1-infected cells could be examined. The clonality of all cells in each sorted population was measured by TCRbeta sequencing, and the clonality of infected cells was measured by proviral sequencing. In the cross-participant TCR cluster analysis, eight or nine participants were included for CMV and over five participants were included for Gag.

TCRbeta repertoires were sequenced from genomic DNA with the immunoSEQ hsTCRB assay version 4 in survey mode. For TCRbeta sequencing, genomic DNA was diluted to roughly 10 ng/uL, and up to roughly 1 ug was used per sample. Per the original workflow: Analysis of the TCRbeta data was done in ImmunoSeq Analyzer 3.0, and diversity was computed on productive nucleotide rearrangements. Using the Immunarch R package, lower-bound TCR diversity was estimated with the improved Chao index and clonality was estimated with the Gini coefficient. Different nucleotide rearrangements encoding the same CDR3beta amino acid sequence were treated as distinct clonotypes. Differential abundance analysis found TCRbeta sequences that were significantly enriched in antigen-responding cells compared with anti-CD3/anti-CD28-activated cells. GLIPH2 grouped TCRs by predicted peptide-MHC specificity, both within each participant and across combined participant data sets. TCRdb mirrors the immuneACCESS table, restricted to in-frame sequences. Some clones are absent from its copies; in checked studies, under half trace to an unresolved V gene, and the reason for the others is unknown. The V and J calls and clone size were taken over from that table, and D and trimming were inferred from the DNA. For this sample there are around 39,000 clones; approximately 88% appear just once. The ten largest clones take up approximately 1% of the sample.

This clone came up once. The clone's antigen remains unknown. Per-base qualities were not stored, and no clone one base away is much larger. At the junction V is shortened by 4 bases and J by 4 bases; bases outside the gene matches: 3. Reading from cysteine to phenylalanine, the CDR3 counts 14 amino acids. Only the CDR3 DNA stays, 42 bases, in frame from base 1. For CDR1 and CDR2, the germline V gene lists SGHRS and YFSETQ. General findings and caveats noted by the study authors: Within the same sorted populations, how oligoclonal the TCRs were correlated with how oligoclonal the proviruses were. Degenerate expanded CDR3beta sequences were enriched in antigen-responding cells, suggesting convergent selection of CD4+ responses to CMV and Gag. Significantly lower TCRbeta richness was observed in CMV- and Gag-responding cells than in anti-CD3/anti-CD28-responding cells, and higher oligoclonality was observed in CMV-responding cells than in CD3/CD28-stimulated and Gag-responding cells. The study involved few individuals and tested only a limited range of antigens. Bulk TCR analyses could not be restricted to the rare CMV-responding cells that actually carried HIV-1 proviruses.

Read against the paper, the sample's treatment or condition label means: suppressive antiretroviral therapy. As a nonspecific positive control representing the CD4+ T cell repertoire, the cells were stimulated with anti-CD3/anti-CD28 magnetic beads. Responding CD4+ T cells were sorted by upregulation of both CD40 ligand and CD69. Participants were HIV-1-infected adults who started suppressive ART during chronic infection. Participants had undetectable plasma HIV-1 RNA below 50 copies/mL for at least 4 years. To be included, participants needed a CD4+ T cell count above 400 cells/uL and a positive CMV serology. Before stimulation, PBMCs were isolated using density centrifugation and then depleted of CD8+ T cells. CD8-depleted PBMCs were stimulated for 18 hours with anti-CD28/CD49d costimulation, CD40-blocking antibody and enfuvirtide to prevent new infections. Cells were sorted on a Beckman Coulter MoFlo Legacy or XDP sorter, with propidium iodide excluding dead cells. The QIAamp DNA Mini Kit was used for genomic DNA extraction from samples above one million cells, and the Quick-DNA Microprep Kit was used otherwise.

This receptor chain uses TRBV5-1 and TRBJ2-5, and TRBD1 matches 11 of the central bases. This specimen consisted of CD4+ T cells sorted from PBMCs after roughly 19-hour stimulation, obtained from a patient who received antiretroviral therapy. What the cell subset or site label conveys for this sample: CD40L+CD69+ CD4 T cells responding to anti-CD3/anti-CD28 beads, representing the overall repertoire. This clonotype was sampled from an adult man with HIV who was CMV-seropositive. The DNA sequence follows: TGCGCCAGCAGCGAAGGGACAGGGGGAGAGACCCAGTACTTC. It translates as CASSEGTGGETQYF.